This T cell receptor (beta chain) was recorded in a study of T-cell reconstitution after alpha-beta-depleted transplantation in children. The CDR3 loop spans 12 amino acids. V trimming: 7 bases; J trimming: 4 bases; junction bases outside the gene matches: 4. Germline-derived CDR1 and CDR2 are DFQATT and SNEGSKA (reference sequence). Molecular barcoding with unique molecular identifiers was used for the TCRbeta library. TCRdb reprocessed the PCR reads via MiXCR and lists one record per CDR3 protein. The table has more than 500,000 distinct CDR3 sequences, 11% seen once; the top ten hold approximately 14%. The table lists this clonotype with a few counts.

The TCR originated in a female patient aged 2 to 10 who had a stem cell transplant for aplastic anemia, so the T cells may come from the graft donor. The sample was PBMCs, mostly from graft donor cells, taken 180 days after TCRalphabeta/CD19-depleted stem cell transplant. The V call is TRBV20-1, the J call TRBJ2-7; 10 positions match TRBD2. The CDR3 sequence: CSGRTSGYEQYF. CDR3 coding DNA: TGCAGTGGTCGGACTAGCGGTTACGAGCAGTACTTC.